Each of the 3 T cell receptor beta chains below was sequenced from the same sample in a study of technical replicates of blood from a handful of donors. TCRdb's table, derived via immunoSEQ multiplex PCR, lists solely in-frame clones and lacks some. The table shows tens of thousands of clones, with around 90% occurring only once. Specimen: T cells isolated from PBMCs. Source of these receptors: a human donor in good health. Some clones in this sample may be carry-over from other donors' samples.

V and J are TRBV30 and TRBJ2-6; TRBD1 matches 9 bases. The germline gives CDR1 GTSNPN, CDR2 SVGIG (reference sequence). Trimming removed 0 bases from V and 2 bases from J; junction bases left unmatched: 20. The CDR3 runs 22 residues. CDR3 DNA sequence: TGTGCCTGGAGTGTTTATAGGGACAGGGTATTTCTAGGAGGGGCTGGGGCCAACGTCCTGACTTTC. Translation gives CAWSVYRDRVFLGGAGANVLTF.

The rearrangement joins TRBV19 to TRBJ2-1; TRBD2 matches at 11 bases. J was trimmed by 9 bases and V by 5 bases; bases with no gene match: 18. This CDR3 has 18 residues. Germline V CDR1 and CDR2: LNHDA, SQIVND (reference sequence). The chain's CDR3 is CASSARVPGLADIFEQFF. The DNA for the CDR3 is TGTGCCAGTAGTGCGAGGGTGCCGGGACTAGCGGATATTTTTGAGCAGTTCTTC.

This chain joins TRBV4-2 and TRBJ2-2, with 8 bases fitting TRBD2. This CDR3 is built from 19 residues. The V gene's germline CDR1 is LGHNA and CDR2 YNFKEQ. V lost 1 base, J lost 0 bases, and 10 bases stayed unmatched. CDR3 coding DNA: TGTGCCAGCAGCCAAGGCCAAGCGGGAGACTTCGCGAACACCGGGGAGCTGTTTTTT. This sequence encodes CASSQGQAGDFANTGELFF.